This TCR beta chain was recorded in a study of cytomegalovirus exposure and HLA in healthy donors (dated by TCRdb to 2015 to 2018). At the level of the whole study: In an earlier analysis of 587 of the donors, 276 Gb of sequence data and 120 million or so unique TCR beta sequences from about 179 million T cells were reported. Class I and class II HLA loci were covered by the typing at four-digit resolution. All discovery cohort repertoires had been generated using a single sequencing platform. The study used immunosequencing to profile the T cell repertoires of 666 subjects and linked those repertoires to cytomegalovirus serostatus. A later analysis re-examined previously published TCR beta repertoires from roughly 720 donors and added high-resolution HLA genotyping to investigate patterns of TCR occurrence. Of the roughly 400 genotyped donors, roughly 85% fell in the genetic ancestry cluster associated with self-reported Caucasian donors. Along with the approximately 700-subject first cohort, a separate validation cohort of over 90 different subjects was used. Because of strong linkage in the cohort, five DR-DQ haplotypes were treated as single units for association and clustering. Donor age, sex, ethnicity and CMV serostatus were compiled together with the repertoire data. A later genetic analysis took genome-wide SNP genotypes for about three fifths of the roughly 670 donors and used that subset as a discovery cohort. Rather than using new phenotypic data, the later analysis identified candidate immune exposures from TCR beta sequences and from how often those sequences occurred across donors. The study was designed to test whether signatures of past pathogen exposure could be identified by cataloging public T cell receptors. The number of typed donors differed by locus: roughly 629-630 for A, B, C, DRB1 and DQB1; approximately 530 for DQA1; 606 for DPA1; and about 470 for DPB1. On average, approximately 250,000 unique TCR beta nucleotide sequences were sequenced per donor among 398 genotyped donors of the cohort, with 15% to 20% of those sequences being non-productive. An early release that covered roughly 600 HLA-typed donors contained approximately 320 gigabases of sequencing data and around 80 million unique TCR sequences. To decide whether each TCR beta V gene segment behaved as functional or pseudogenic, an earlier analysis of 587 of the donors relied on high-throughput TCR beta sequencing. The study combined high-throughput TCR immunosequencing, statistical association of individual TCRs with disease status, and machine learning to predict cytomegalovirus infection status.

Trimmed from V: 0 bases; trimmed from J: 7 bases; junction bases lacking a gene match: 13. Via the germline V gene (reference sequence), CDR1 is SGHNT and CDR2 YYREEE. The CDR3 runs 18 amino acids, cysteine and phenylalanine included. CDR3 DNA is the only sequence kept; it has 54 bases, read in frame from the first base. Study-level results and caveats: In a later analysis, HLA-associated TCR beta chains showed more clonal expansion and lower generation probabilities than non-associated chains that were equally common. A later analysis found that most CMV-associated TCR beta chains appeared HLA-restricted, with HLA associations seemingly driven largely by CMV exposure. Because the 87-base-pair reads could not distinguish some IMGT-functional V segments, including TRBV6-2 and TRBV6-3, those segments were excluded. A further reported finding was that TCR beta sequences accurately predicted the HLA-A and HLA-B alleles for most subjects in the first cohort. Approximately 16 rarely observed V segments, including chromosome 9 orphons, were excluded from the earlier analysis of some 590 of the donors because counts were too low. When HLA alleles, especially DR and DQ, strongly co-occurred, TCR associations were difficult to assign to individual alleles. A few of the identified cytomegalovirus-associated TCR beta chains were confirmed in vitro to be specific for cytomegalovirus antigens. For the cohort, immune exposure information was limited to CMV serostatus. In the study, some 160 TCR beta chains were listed as associated with cytomegalovirus. In this cohort, only TCR beta chains were sequenced, and detectable features were limited by the absence of alpha or paired-chain data. Linkage disequilibrium might explain the correlated functional status among segregating V segments, but an unknown experimental factor could not be ruled out. The classifier was reported to diagnose cytomegalovirus status with high specificity and sensitivity in both the original cohort and the validation cohort. In a later genetic analysis, a missense DCLRE1C variant was associated with V-gene and J-gene trimming of TCR beta chains, and the association was replicated in an independent cohort. A later analysis reported that several top co-occurrence clusters appeared linked to parvovirus B19, influenza, CMV and Epstein-Barr virus. The authors suggested that the approach could potentially be generalized to other disease states and immunological phenotypes. An earlier analysis of 587 of the donors showed that most TCR beta V segments appeared in productive rearrangements either about 87% or about 30% of the time, which broadly matched IMGT annotations. Because HLA typing was unavailable for some donors at each locus, only the typed subset was used in association tests. According to a later analysis, TCR association rates differed among HLA loci, with DRB1 alleles showing the most associated TCRs and HLA-C alleles showing the fewest. A cluster of highly shared sequence variants was judged likely to represent a technical artifact of the sequencing pipeline. A later analysis associated 15,000 to 20,000 TCR beta sequences with specific HLA alleles at a false discovery rate of 0.05. In a later genetic analysis, fewer N-insertions in productive TCRs were reported among donors in an Asian-associated ancestry cluster than the roughly 700-donor mean. While some public TCRs were present in many individuals, most TCR sequences turned up only very rarely across donors. Sequencing depth was assumed to be roughly uniform across donors in the presence/absence analyses, though that assumption may not hold.

As regards this clone: Its target antigen remains unknown. The input lacks base qualities; no much larger clone sits a single base away.

Library creation used the immunoSEQ multiplex PCR assay. For the multiplex PCR, a mixture combining 60 forward primers for TCR Vbeta segments and 13 reverse primers for TCR Jbeta segments was used. The CDR3 region of rearranged TCR beta genes was amplified from genomic DNA by a multiplex PCR assay. The amplified TCR beta libraries were sequenced on the Illumina HiSeq System as 87-base-pair reads. Regarding the original processing steps: In a later analysis, tens of millions of unique TCR beta chains were counted across the 666 repertoires, and approximately 11 million of these chains were shared by at least two donors. A nearest-neighbor algorithm error-corrected the raw reads and collapsed the reads into unique sequences, merging closely related sequences to remove PCR and sequencing errors. V, D and J gene segments were assigned by aligning CDR3 sequences to IMGT reference sequences. For a sequence to be retained, a match of at least six nucleotides to both a V gene segment and a J gene segment was required. A rearrangement was called productive if the CDR3 had no stop codons and remained in frame with V and J, and every other rearrangement was called non-productive. Following IMGT convention, CDR3 was defined as the stretch from the second conserved V-encoded cysteine to the conserved J-encoded phenylalanine. In an earlier analysis of 500 to 650 of the donors, sequences lacking an unambiguous match to a single V gene segment were excluded. In an earlier analysis of 450 to 700 of the donors, V segments were called functional above 56.7% productive rearrangements and were called segregating when the between-donor standard deviation exceeded 5%. To diagnose cytomegalovirus status from the catalog of TCR beta chain sequences, a statistical classification framework was built. A later analysis assigned V and J genes by comparing TCR nucleotide sequences with IMGT/GENE-DB human TR gene sequences. Using the TCRdist pipeline, a later analysis assigned CDR3 sequences along with most-parsimonious VDJ recombination scenarios. A later analysis defined each TCR beta chain by its CDR3 amino acid sequence plus V-gene family, and excluded reads lacking a unique V-gene family. To address suspected cross-contamination and a sequencing artifact, a later analysis removed a few hundred highly shared, low-generation-probability nucleotide sequences. A later analysis calculated a clonal expansion index for each public chain from normalized within-repertoire ranks of inferred template counts. A later analysis computed generation probabilities with a VDJ recombination model fitted to out-of-frame rearrangements, and checked the results against IGoR. A later analysis scored TCR-TCR, TCR-HLA and TCR-CMV co-occurrence with hypergeometric tests, applying a repertoire-size bias correction to TCR pairs. In a later analysis, false discovery rates were estimated by permuting HLA or CMV assignments 20 times. In a later analysis, co-occurring TCRs were grouped with DBSCAN, and TCRdist sequence similarity was added when clustering was performed within HLA-allele-positive subsets. Repertoires with fewer than 30,000 or more than 120,000 public chains were left out of co-occurrence clustering, as were about five repertoires with anomalous nucleotide sharing. Sourced from immuneACCESS, this table was stored by TCRdb with only in-frame sequences that have V and J called. A share of the clones is absent; for the studies checked, an unresolved V gene accounts for under half, and the remainder has no known explanation. V, J and clone size were drawn from that table, and D and trimming were deduced from the DNA. Recorded for this sample are approximately 190,000 clones; roughly 84% of them occurred a single time. The ten largest clones represent approximately 0.26% of the sample.

The cohort was made up of approximately 670 healthy bone marrow donors. Cohort members were all nominally healthy when sampled, although unrecorded immune exposures were likely present. The donor was CMV seronegative and was included in the group of 352 seronegative cohort members. Every donor gave a peripheral blood sample, and the peripheral blood mononuclear cells from that sample were used for TCR beta sequencing. The Qiagen DNeasy Blood Extraction Kit was used to extract genomic DNA from the blood cell samples. The source is a boy between 5 and 17 years old in good health and CMV-seronegative. The sequencing sample was made of PBMCs. The sequence is built from TRBV5-4 and TRBJ2-1, and 10 junctional nucleotides match TRBD2. The CDR3 loop reads CASSLAAASGGQWNEQFF. The DNA reads TGTGCCAGCAGCTTGGCCGCGGCTAGCGGGGGACAATGGAATGAGCAGTTCTTC.